The 30 T cell receptor beta chains given below trace back to one sample, sequenced in a study of shared clonotypes between healthy human individuals. The protocol was immunoSEQ multiplex PCR, while the TCRdb copy is restricted to in-frame clones and leaves out a portion. The profile shows about 1 million clones, around 74% of them singletons. Sequenced input: memory CD4+ T cells sorted from blood. Subset in this sample: CD45RA-negative fraction. The receptors come from a man between 18 and 35 years old in good health.

The V call is TRBV25-1, the J call TRBJ2-5; no firm D call. Trimming removed 1 base from V and 3 bases from J, with 6 bases in between. This CDR3 contains 13 residues. Germline V lookup: CDR1 MGHDK, CDR2 SYGVNS. The CDR3 DNA reads TGTGCCAGCAGTGAATGGGAAAAAGAGACCCAGTACTTC. Its protein product is CASSEWEKETQYF. Drawing the rest from reference TRBV25-1 and TRBJ2-5, the complete variable domain is EADIYQTPRYLVIGTGKKITLECSQTMGHDKMYWYQQDPGMELHLIHYSYGVNSTEKGDLSSESTVSRIRTEHFPLTLESARPSHTSQYLCASSEWEKETQYFGPGTRLLVL.

The chain is built from TRBV28 and TRBJ1-2; D gene ambiguous. From germline, CDR1 is MDHEN and CDR2 SYDVKM. The CDR3 totals 15 residues. The V and J ends lost 5 bases and 4 bases respectively, with 17 bases between them. CDR3 protein: CASSPFEALAYGYTF. For the CDR3, the DNA is TGTGCCAGCAGTCCCTTTGAAGCCCTAGCCTATGGCTACACCTTC.

The CDR3 loop is CASSRPLAGVNPETQYF. CDR3 bases: TGTGCCAGCAGCCGGCCTCTAGCGGGAGTAAACCCAGAGACCCAGTACTTC. The V call is TRBV7-9, the J call TRBJ2-5, with TRBD2 matching over 10 bases. Trimming removed 5 bases from V and 4 bases from J; junction bases left unmatched: 13. CDR1 SEHNR and CDR2 FQNEAQ come from the germline V gene (reference sequence). This CDR3 is 17 amino acids long.

The rearrangement joins TRBV7-6 to TRBJ2-1; 10 positions match TRBD2. The V gene's germline CDR1 is SGHVS and CDR2 FNYEAQ. The CDR3 covers 16 residues. V shed 4 bases and J 1 base; nucleotides not matched to a gene: 4. CDR3 amino acids: CASSSLAGVSYNEQFF. CDR3 in DNA: TGTGCCAGCAGCTCGCTAGCGGGAGTGTCCTACAATGAGCAGTTCTTC.

The J gene is TRBJ1-6, the V gene TRBV14; maybe TRBD1 (6 bases). In germline, CDR1 is SGHDN, CDR2 FVKESK. This CDR3 spans 13 amino acids. Trimming left V 8 bases short and J 10 bases short, with 15 bases between. The CDR3 is CASGTGLHSPLHF. The CDR3 DNA is TGTGCCAGCGGAACAGGGTTGCACTCACCCCTCCACTTT.

V gene TRBV7-2 combines with J gene TRBJ2-7, with 12 bases that match TRBD2. J was trimmed by 5 bases and V by 3 bases; bases with no gene match: 5. Germline loops: CDR1 SGHTA, CDR2 FQGNSA. The CDR3 runs to 15 residues. This CDR3 is CASSLRLAGEHEQYF. CDR3 DNA: TGTGCCAGCAGCTTGAGACTAGCGGGAGAGCACGAGCAGTACTTC.

The chain has TRBV4-1 and TRBJ1-1; 8 positions agree with TRBD1. With V trimmed by 3 bases and J by 3 bases, 9 bases remained unmatched. CDR1 is MGHRA, CDR2 YSYEKL, per germline. The CDR3 contains 16 residues. This CDR3 reads CASSQRQGLLDTEAFF. The CDR3, as DNA: TGCGCCAGCAGCCAGAGACAGGGGTTGCTAGACACTGAAGCTTTCTTT.

The chain combines TRBV7-2 with TRBJ1-2; D remains ambiguous. CDR3 size: 12 residues. Trimming pared 7 bases from V and 4 bases from J, leaving 10 bases between. Germline CDR1 reads SGHTA; CDR2 reads FQGNSA. CDR3 sequence (DNA): TGTGCCAGCACGGACCCGGGCTATGGCTACACCTTC. Protein sequence: CASTDPGYGYTF.

This clone was recorded once. V and J are TRBV6-1 and TRBJ2-7; D might be TRBD1 (6 bases). The CDR3 has 13 residues. Germline values: CDR1 MNHNS, CDR2 SASEGT. Between the trimmed V and J ends, which lost 10 bases and 7 bases, there was a span of 20 bases. CDR3 sequence (DNA): TGTGCCACTTATAAAGGGGGACCGGGGGAGCAGTACTTC. It encodes CATYKGGPGEQYF.

This clone showed up many times. The V gene is TRBV5-1, the J gene TRBJ1-1, with D unclear. The CDR3 runs 17 residues. Trimming stripped 0 bases from V and 0 bases from J, with 15 bases between. Germline V gene lookup returns CDR1 SGHRS and CDR2 YFSETQ. CDR3 nucleotides: TGCGCCAGCAGCTTGGAAACAGTCAGTGGTGTGAACACTGAAGCTTTCTTT. This encodes CASSLETVSGVNTEAFF. The entire variable domain, with the rest obtained from reference TRBV5-1 and TRBJ1-1, is as follows: KAGVTQTPRYLIKTRGQQVTLSCSPISGHRSVSWYQQTPGQGLQFLFEYFSETQRNKGNFPGRFSGRQFSNSRSEMNVSTLELGDSALYLCASSLETVSGVNTEAFFGQGTRLTVV.

The gene calls are TRBV28 and TRBJ1-5; 10 bases are shared with TRBD1. V lost 10 bases and J lost 6; bases outside the gene matches: 6. The CDR3 is 13 amino acids. Germline CDR1 and CDR2: MDHEN and SYDVKM. The CDR3 here is CAIGGQGTQPQHF. In nucleotides, the CDR3 is TGTGCCATTGGGGGACAGGGGACTCAGCCCCAGCATTTT.

The chain combines TRBV11-3 with TRBJ2-2; D tentatively reads TRBD1 or TRBD2 (5 bases each). V shed 5 bases and J shed 0 bases, with 13 bases lying between them. Germline V gives CDR1 SGHNT, CDR2 YENEEA. CDR3 length: 16 amino acids. CDR3 sequence: CASSPGFSANTGELFF. The CDR3 nucleotides are TGTGCCAGCAGCCCAGGGTTTAGCGCGAACACCGGGGAGCTGTTTTTT.

In its sample, this clone was seen once. The genes are TRBV14 and TRBJ1-5, with 10 bases fitting TRBD1. Germline loops: CDR1 SGHDN, CDR2 FVKESK. This CDR3 spans 15 amino acids. Germline trimming cut 7 bases from V and 0 bases from J; bases unmatched to any gene: 3. CDR3 sequence (DNA): TGTGCCAGCACGGGACAGGGGCTTAGCAATCAGCCCCAGCATTTT. Its protein product is CASTGQGLSNQPQHF.

This sequence joins TRBV7-2 and TRBJ1-6, with D hard to call. This CDR3 has 14 residues. CDR1 and CDR2 (germline): SGHTA, FQGNSA. Trimming cost V 5 bases and J 4 bases, with 9 bases left between them. The DNA of the CDR3 is TGTGCCAGCAGCCCCCCACAATATAATTCACCCCTCCACTTT. This translates into CASSPPQYNSPLHF.

This sequence joins TRBV28 and TRBJ2-7; D unclear. The CDR3 runs 17 residues. In germline, CDR1 is MDHEN, CDR2 SYDVKM. Trimming removed 5 bases from V and 1 base from J, with 21 bases in between. The CDR3 DNA reads as TGTGCCAGCAGTGAGACGGGCACGATAGTGGGATCCTACGAGCAGTACTTC. It translates to CASSETGTIVGSYEQYF.

The chain links TRBV19 to TRBJ2-3; 9 bases are a match to TRBD2. This CDR3 spans 15 amino acids. The V gene end was trimmed by 5 bases and the J gene end by 2 bases; junction bases not matched to a gene: 5. Germline V lookup: CDR1 LNHDA, CDR2 SQIVND (reference sequence). The CDR3 sequence: CASSDGGRATDTQYF. CDR3 coding DNA: TGTGCCAGTAGTGACGGCGGGAGGGCCACAGATACGCAGTATTTT.

This clone was seen more than once but under ten times. The CDR3, as DNA: TGTGCCAGCAGTTCAGGGAATCAGCCCCAGCATTTT. Protein sequence: CASSSGNQPQHF. This sequence joins TRBV25-1 and TRBJ1-5; D perhaps matches TRBD1 (5 bases). Germline V lookup: CDR1 MGHDK, CDR2 SYGVNS. The CDR3 contains 12 residues. Trimming left V 5 bases short and J 4 bases short, with 6 bases between. Full variable domain (missing parts from reference TRBV25-1 and TRBJ1-5): EADIYQTPRYLVIGTGKKITLECSQTMGHDKMYWYQQDPGMELHLIHYSYGVNSTEKGDLSSESTVSRIRTEHFPLTLESARPSHTSQYLCASSSGNQPQHFGDGTRLSIL.

The genes are TRBV5-6 and TRBJ1-1, with 11 bases aligning to TRBD1. CDR3 length equals 16 residues. Germline V lookup: CDR1 SGHDT, CDR2 YYEEEE. Trimming took 9 bases from V and 4 from J; bases not matched to a gene: 14. The DNA for the CDR3 is TGTGCCACCTCAAAGTTTTCCGGGACAGGGGGCACTGAAGCTTTCTTT. It specifies CATSKFSGTGGTEAFF. Based on the CDR3 plus reference TRBV5-6 and TRBJ1-1, the full variable domain is DAGVTQSPTHLIKTRGQQVTLRCSPKSGHDTVSWYQQALGQGPQFIFQYYEEEERQRGNFPDRFSGHQFPNYSSELNVNALLLGDSALYLCATSKFSGTGGTEAFFGQGTRLTVV.

V and J are TRBV5-6 and TRBJ1-2; 8 nucleotides match TRBD1. CDR1 and CDR2 from the germline V gene are SGHDT and YYEEEE. V lost 4 bases, J lost 5 bases, and 1 base stayed unmatched. This CDR3 region has 12 residues. CDR3 in DNA: TGTGCCAGCAGCCGGACAGGGTATGGCTACACCTTC. Encoded protein: CASSRTGYGYTF.

The chain has TRBV2 and TRBJ1-4; perhaps TRBD1 as D (5 bases). From germline, CDR1 is SNHLY and CDR2 FYNNEI. The V gene lost 4 bases and the J gene lost 5 bases, with 14 bases spanning the gap. The CDR3 spans 15 residues. The CDR3 nucleotides read TGTGCCAGCAGTGCTGACGGGACGGAGAATGAAAAACTGTTTTTT. It codes for CASSADGTENEKLFF.

The CDR3 DNA reads TGCGCCAGCAGCTCGCGTGGGGCGGGATCTAAACCAGGGGAGACCCAGTACTTC. Translated, it gives CASSSRGAGSKPGETQYF. The rearrangement uses TRBV5-1 and TRBJ2-5; tentatively, D is TRBD2 (6 bases). Trimming left V 3 bases short and J 5 bases short, with 26 bases between. There are 18 residues in the CDR3. The V gene's germline CDR1 is SGHRS and CDR2 YFSETQ.

J is TRBJ2-7 and V is TRBV28; 7 bases map to TRBD2. Germline loops: CDR1 MDHEN, CDR2 SYDVKM. With 7 bases clipped from V and 1 base from J, the junction kept 10 bases outside the gene matches. This CDR3 spans 15 amino acids. CDR3 sequence (DNA): TGTGCCAGCACCGCCTGGGGGGGAAATTCCTACGAGCAGTACTTC. Its translation: CASTAWGGNSYEQYF.

This chain links TRBV18 with TRBJ2-7; TRBD1 might be the D (5 bases). This CDR3 spans 14 amino acids. Germline V gene data show CDR1 as KGHSH and CDR2 as LQKENI. V lost 3 bases, J lost 2 bases, and 11 bases lay in between. In DNA form, the CDR3 reads TGTGCCAGCTCACCTGGCAGGGCAACCTACGAGCAGTACTTC. Protein sequence: CASSPGRATYEQYF. The variable domain in full, completed from reference TRBV18 and TRBJ2-7, reads NAGVMQNPRHLVRRRGQEARLRCSPMKGHSHVYWYRQLPEEGLKFMVYLQKENIIDESGMPKERFSAEFPKEGPSILRIQQVVRGDSAAYFCASSPGRATYEQYFGPGTRLTVT.

The rearrangement joins TRBV13 to TRBJ2-7; 11 positions match TRBD2. The CDR3 extends over 15 amino acids. V lost 6 bases, J lost 1 base, and 5 bases stayed unmatched. CDR1 is PRHDT, CDR2 FYEKMQ, per germline (reference sequence). The CDR3 DNA follows: TGTGCCAGCAGTCGCCGACTAGCGGGATCCTACGAGCAGTACTTC. It yields the protein CASSRRLAGSYEQYF.

The rearrangement joins TRBV27 to TRBJ1-1, with 11 bases matching TRBD1. Germline lookup yields CDR1 MNHEY and CDR2 SMNVEV (reference sequence). V lost 6 bases and J lost 3; bases outside the gene matches: 6. This CDR3 has 15 amino acids. DNA for the CDR3: TGTGCCAGCAGCCGCTGGGGACAGGGGGACACTGAAGCTTTCTTT. This translates into CASSRWGQGDTEAFF.

This clone showed up just once. The chain recombines TRBV19 with TRBJ2-3, with unresolved D. The CDR3 covers 13 residues. V dropped 5 bases and J dropped 2 bases, with 8 bases sitting between them. Germline CDR1 reads LNHDA; CDR2 reads SQIVND (reference sequence). The CDR3 region is CASSLRATDTQYF. For the CDR3, the DNA is TGTGCCAGTAGTCTTAGAGCCACAGATACGCAGTATTTT.

Details on this clone: This sample includes further DNA sequences coding for the same CDR3. J is TRBJ2-7 and V is TRBV18; 8 nucleotides match TRBD2. The CDR3 extends over 15 amino acids. Germline trimming cut 6 bases from V and 4 bases from J; bases unmatched to any gene: 11. The V gene's germline CDR1 is KGHSH and CDR2 LQKENI. CDR3 DNA sequence: TGTGCCAGCTCCCCCCCGGCGGGGGGCGGGTACGAGCAGTACTTC. Protein product: CASSPPAGGGYEQYF.

V gene TRBV7-2 combines with J gene TRBJ1-6; 9 bases are shared with TRBD1. Germline V lookup: CDR1 SGHTA, CDR2 FQGNSA. This CDR3 has 16 amino acids. V shed 4 bases, J shed 9 bases, and the junction held 10 bases outside the gene matches. The CDR3 DNA reads as TGTGCCAGCAGCTCGTTGGGGGACAGGGTCAGTTCACCCCTCCACTTT. Residues: CASSSLGDRVSSPLHF.

V usage is TRBV4-2 and J usage is TRBJ2-7; 9 nucleotides line up with TRBD1. V lost 4 bases and J lost 3; bases outside the gene matches: 4. This CDR3 comprises 14 residues. Germline V gene lookup returns CDR1 LGHNA and CDR2 YNFKEQ. Written as DNA, the CDR3 is TGTGCCAGCAGCCCAACAGGGGGCTTCTACGAGCAGTACTTC. As protein: CASSPTGGFYEQYF.

The chain joins TRBV30 to TRBJ1-2; 8 positions match TRBD1. CDR1 and CDR2 from the germline V gene are GTSNPN and SVGIG (reference sequence). The length of the CDR3 is 13 residues. J lost 4 bases, V lost 1 base, and 2 bases had no gene match. CDR3 loop: CAWSDRGTYGYTF. CDR3 coding DNA: TGTGCCTGGAGTGACAGGGGGACCTATGGCTACACCTTC.